These T cell receptor beta chains were read from a single sample in a study of shared clonotypes between healthy human individuals. TCRdb's copy holds only in-frame clones and misses some; the assay was immunoSEQ multiplex PCR. The table includes 1,400,000 or so clones, about 98.5% detected once. The specimen was naive CD4+ T cells sorted from blood. Receptors were obtained from a man aged 30-40 years in good health. CDR3s include the opening cysteine and the closing phenylalanine or tryptophan. D genes are given only for firm matches. The size field is filled for only some rows; it gives once, few, many or a size class.

d_gene	v_gene	j_gene	abundance	CDR3nt	CDR3aa
NA	TRBV15	TRBJ1-5	NA	TGTGCCACCAGCAGAAGAACGACAGGCAATCAGCCCCAGCATTTT	CATSRRTTGNQPQHF
TRBD1	TRBV5-1	TRBJ1-1	once	TGCGCCAGCAGCTCCACAGGGGAAGCAACTGAAGCTTTCTTT	CASSSTGEATEAFF
NA	TRBV27	TRBJ1-3	NA	TGTGCCAGCAGTTTATCCCGTCTAGGCCCCATATATTTT	CASSLSRLGPIYF
TRBD1	TRBV12-5	TRBJ1-1	NA	TGTGCTAGTGGCCCGGGACAGGGGAAAACTGAAGCTTTCTTT	CASGPGQGKTEAFF
NA	TRBV5-1	TRBJ1-2	NA	TGCGCCAGCAGCGGCCTTCTCCAGGGAGATGGCTACACCTTC	CASSGLLQGDGYTF
NA	TRBV19	TRBJ2-7	NA	TGTGCCAGTAGTATCGTTCCGAACTACGAGCAGTACTTC	CASSIVPNYEQYF
NA	TRBV30	TRBJ1-3	NA	TGTGCCTGGGACAACCTCTCTGGAAACACCATATATTTT	CAWDNLSGNTIYF
NA	TRBV5-1	TRBJ2-1	NA	TGCGCCAGCAGCTCTTCCACAACCTTGGGTGAGCAGTTCTTC	CASSSSTTLGEQFF
TRBD2	TRBV27	TRBJ2-3	NA	TGTGCCAGCAGTCCCCAGCGGGATGCTAGCACAGATACGCAGTATTTT	CASSPQRDASTDTQYF
NA	TRBV20-1	TRBJ1-2	NA	TGCAGTGCTATGGTTAGGGGCTACACCTTC	CSAMVRGYTF
NA	TRBV5-1	TRBJ2-7	once	TGCGCCAGCAGCTTGAAAGCTAGCGACTCCTACGAGCAGTACTTC	CASSLKASDSYEQYF
TRBD1	TRBV15	TRBJ2-5	NA	TGTGCCACCAGCAGGGGGGACAGGGGGGAGACCCAGTACTTC	CATSRGDRGETQYF
NA	TRBV9	TRBJ2-1	once	TGTGCCAGCAGCGTAGAGGGCTTGCCCTACAATGAGCAGTTCTTC	CASSVEGLPYNEQFF
TRBD2	TRBV5-1	TRBJ2-7	NA	TGCGCCAGCAGCTTTGGTCGGGAGGGTGCCTACGAGCAGTACTTC	CASSFGREGAYEQYF
NA	TRBV11-2	TRBJ2-7	NA	TGTGCCAGCAGCTTACCTGGCGGGGCGTACGAGCAGTACTTC	CASSLPGGAYEQYF
TRBD1	TRBV28	TRBJ2-2	once	TGTGCCAGCAGTTTTGGGACAGGGGTCGACGGGGAGCTGTTTTTT	CASSFGTGVDGELFF
NA	TRBV18	TRBJ1-5	NA	TGTGCCAGCTCACCGGATAGCCAGCCCCAGCATTTT	CASSPDSQPQHF
NA	TRBV6-6	TRBJ2-7	NA	TGTGCCAGCAGTTCCCGTGAGGGGGCCTACGAGCAGTACTTC	CASSSREGAYEQYF
NA	TRBV5-4	TRBJ2-6	NA	TGTGCCAGCAGCCCACACATAGCCTTTGGGGCCAACGTCCTGACTTTC	CASSPHIAFGANVLTF
NA	TRBV28	TRBJ2-7	NA	TGTGCCAGCCGCGAAGGGAGCGGCGAGCAGTACTTC	CASREGSGEQYF
TRBD1	TRBV28	TRBJ2-1	NA	TGTGCCAGCAGTCTCGACAGGGTAAAGGATGAGCAGTTCTTC	CASSLDRVKDEQFF
TRBD2	TRBV28	TRBJ2-7	NA	TGTGCCAGCAGACTAGCGAGCTCCTACGAGCAGTACTTC	CASRLASSYEQYF
NA	TRBV29-1	TRBJ2-6	NA	TGCAGCGCGGGGCTTAGCTCTGGGGCCAACGTCCTGACTTTC	CSAGLSSGANVLTF
NA	TRBV19	TRBJ2-2	NA	TGTGCCAGTAGTATTTGGGGGACTCTGAGGTTCGCGAACACCGGGGAGCTGTTTTTT	CASSIWGTLRFANTGELFF